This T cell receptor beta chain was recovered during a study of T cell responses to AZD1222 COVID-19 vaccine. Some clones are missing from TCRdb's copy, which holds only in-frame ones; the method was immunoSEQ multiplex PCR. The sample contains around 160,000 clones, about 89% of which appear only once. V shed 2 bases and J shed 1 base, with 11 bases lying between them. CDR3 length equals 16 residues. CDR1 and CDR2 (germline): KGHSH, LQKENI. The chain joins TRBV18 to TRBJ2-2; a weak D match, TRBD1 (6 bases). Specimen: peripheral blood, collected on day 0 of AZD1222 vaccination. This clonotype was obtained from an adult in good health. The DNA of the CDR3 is TGTGCCAGCTCACCAGGGGGACATATGAACACCGGGGAGCTGTTTTTT. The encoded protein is CASSPGGHMNTGELFF.